The rows below give T cell receptor beta chains drawn from one sample of a study of T cell responses to AZD1222 COVID-19 vaccine. Only in-frame clones appear in the TCRdb table, and some are missing; sequencing was by immunoSEQ multiplex PCR. Here the sample spans some 90,000 clones, around nine tenths being singletons. Sequencing used peripheral blood, obtained on day 0 of AZD1222 vaccination. The receptor source for this set is an adult in good health. Both conserved end residues are part of each CDR3. The D gene is left open where the match is weak. Part of the rows lack a size; the others show once, few, many or a class for expanded clones.

-	-	TRBJ1-1	TRBV2	CASSDQRGRGTEAFF	TGTGCCAGCAGTGACCAGAGGGGGAGGGGCACTGAAGCTTTCTTT
-	TRBD1	TRBJ1-2	TRBV28	CASTLTDRPLKANYGYTF	TGTGCCAGCACCCTAACGGACAGGCCCCTCAAAGCTAACTATGGCTACACCTTC
-	-	TRBJ1-3	TRBV18	CASSPPNRPSSGNTIYF	TGTGCCAGCTCACCACCGAACAGACCCTCCTCTGGAAACACCATATATTTT
-	-	TRBJ2-1	TRBV21-1	CASSFLRDQGRNEQFF	TGTGCCAGCAGCTTTTTGAGGGACCAAGGACGAAATGAGCAGTTCTTC
-	TRBD1	TRBJ1-6	TRBV18	CASSPTQGAGFGSPLHF	TGTGCCAGCTCACCTACACAGGGGGCAGGCTTTGGATCACCCCTCCACTTT
few	-	TRBJ1-5	TRBV19	CASSVVGGGNQPQHF	TGTGCCAGTAGTGTGGTGGGGGGAGGCAATCAGCCCCAGCATTTT
-	-	TRBJ1-3	TRBV14	CASSLTRVNTIYF	TGTGCCAGCAGCCTAACGAGGGTAAACACCATATATTTT
-	TRBD2	TRBJ2-3	TRBV3-1/TRBV3-2	CASSQGTSGAVTQYF	TGTGCCAGCAGCCAGGGGACTAGCGGGGCCGTTACGCAGTATTTT
-	-	TRBJ2-7	TRBV19	CASSMVGRTYEQYF	TGTGCCAGTAGTATGGTAGGCAGAACCTACGAGCAGTACTTC
-	TRBD2	TRBJ2-1	TRBV27	CASSLILGTSGNNEQFF	TGTGCCAGCAGTTTAATACTCGGGACTAGCGGGAATAATGAGCAGTTCTTC
-	TRBD2	TRBJ2-1	TRBV11-2	CASSLVGSGRADEQFF	TGTGCCAGCAGCTTAGTCGGTAGCGGGAGGGCGGATGAGCAGTTCTTC
-	-	TRBJ1-2	TRBV30	CAWGDSYYGYTF	TGTGCCTGGGGTGACAGTTACTATGGCTACACCTTC
few	-	TRBJ1-4	TRBV28	CASSGGAREKLFF	TGTGCCAGCAGTGGGGGCGCGAGGGAAAAACTGTTTTTT
-	-	TRBJ2-7	TRBV6-5	CASNNYEQYF	TGTGCCAGCAACAACTACGAGCAGTACTTC
-	TRBD1	TRBJ2-5	TRBV27	CASSLLGTGGVQYF	TGTGCCAGCAGTTTGTTAGGGACAGGGGGCGTCCAGTACTTC
-	TRBD1	TRBJ1-5	TRBV3-1/TRBV3-2	CASSQTGFDQPQHF	TGTGCCAGCAGTCAGACAGGGTTTGACCAGCCCCAGCATTTT
-	TRBD2	TRBJ2-5	TRBV29-1	CSASNSGRASETQYF	TGCAGCGCCTCAAACAGCGGGAGGGCCTCAGAGACCCAGTACTTC
-	-	TRBJ1-2	TRBV10-3	CAIFGGDYGYTF	TGTGCCATCTTTGGAGGGGACTATGGCTACACCTTC
-	-	TRBJ1-2	TRBV2	CASSRTAYGYTF	TGTGCCAGCAGCCGGACGGCCTATGGCTACACCTTC
-	-	TRBJ1-6	TRBV28	CASHPGQSPLHF	TGTGCCAGCCACCCCGGACAGTCACCCCTCCACTTT
-	TRBD2	TRBJ2-3	TRBV7-2	CASSPRTSGSTDTQYF	TGTGCCAGCAGCCCCCGGACTAGCGGTAGCACAGATACGCAGTATTTT